This T cell receptor (beta chain) was sequenced during a study of shared clonotypes between healthy human individuals. The CDR3 runs to 13 residues. CDR1 and CDR2 (germline): SQVTM, ANQGSEA. V was pared by 2 bases and J by 7 bases, with 14 bases between. Study donors comprised healthy, HIV-negative adults devoid of recent acute infection or vaccination. In the study's own analysis: Filtering of immunoSEQ junctional sequences could not match full-length read filtering. Profiled with immunoSEQ multiplex PCR; TCRdb holds only in-frame clones, not every one. Clone size and the V and J calls come from that table; the DNA yielded D and trimming. The sample contains around 1.1 million clones, about 80% of which appear only once. Note on this clone: Its antigen remains unknown.

Whole-study findings and limits: Unshared clonotypes carried lower generation probabilities than those common to all four donors. The sampled material consisted only of blood, and tissue repertoires are likely to differ.

V gene TRBV29-1 combines with J gene TRBJ1-2; D may be TRBD1 (5 bases). The source is a young man in good health. Some clones in this sample may be carry-over from other donors' samples. Sequenced input: memory CD4+ T cells from PBMCs. The subset here: CD45RA-negative fraction. The CDR3 DNA is TGCAGCGTTGAACCCCAGGGAATTAGTGGCTACACCTTC. Protein product: CSVEPQGISGYTF.